This T cell receptor (beta chain) is from a study of T-cell reconstitution after alpha-beta-depleted transplantation in children. Study observations and caveats: High day-60 TCRbeta diversity in some patients came from surviving recipient T cells and thymic progenitors. A year post-transplant, T-cell counts and diversity derived mostly from newly produced T cells. At around two months after transplant, the alpha-beta T cells were reportedly derived from several hundred expanded clones that came from non-depleted graft cells.

As it was prepared, the TCRbeta library received unique molecular identifiers. From the PCR reads, TCRdb called clonotypes with MiXCR, one entry per CDR3 protein. The profile shows around 700,000 distinct CDR3 sequences, 13% of them singletons. V trimming: 5 bases; J trimming: 7 bases; junction bases outside the gene matches: 11. The CDR3 covers 15 residues. In germline, CDR1 is DFQATT, CDR2 SNEGSKA (reference sequence). Concerning this clonotype: What it binds is unknown.

The specimen was PBMCs, collected before TCRalphabeta/CD19-depleted stem cell transplant. The TCR comes from a girl under 10 years old with congenital amegakaryocytic thrombocytopenia, due to receive a stem cell transplant. The chain has TRBV20-1 and TRBJ1-6; 7 bases are a match to TRBD1. CDR3 protein: CSAAKGAVPNSPLHF. The CDR3 DNA is TGCAGTGCTGCAAAGGGGGCTGTCCCCAATTCACCCCTCCACTTT.